A selection of T cell receptor beta chains follows, all from one sample in a study of T cell responses to AZD1222 COVID-19 vaccine. The method was immunoSEQ multiplex PCR; TCRdb's version includes in-frame clones alone and lacks a portion of them. The sample contains more than 85,000 clones, around 92% of which appear only once. Specimen: peripheral blood, collected on day 0 of AZD1222 vaccination. These receptors were taken from an adult in good health. Each CDR3 is given with its conserved first and last residue. Fields, in order: J gene, clone size, V gene, D gene, CDR3 DNA, CDR3 protein. D genes are given only for firm matches. Clone size appears in some rows only: once, few, many, or a class for an expanded clone.

j_gene: TRBJ1-2; abundance: NA; v_gene: TRBV19; d_gene: NA; CDR3nt: TGTGCCAGTAGTACTCGACAGGACGGTCTGTATGGCTACACCTTC; CDR3aa: CASSTRQDGLYGYTF
j_gene: TRBJ1-2; abundance: NA; v_gene: TRBV7-2; d_gene: NA; CDR3nt: TGTGCCAGCAGCTTTACCGGGACCAACTATGGCTACACCTTC; CDR3aa: CASSFTGTNYGYTF
j_gene: TRBJ2-7; abundance: NA; v_gene: TRBV5-1; d_gene: NA; CDR3nt: TGCGCCAGCAGCAACGGACAGACCTACGAGCAGTACTTC; CDR3aa: CASSNGQTYEQYF
j_gene: TRBJ1-2; abundance: NA; v_gene: TRBV29-1; d_gene: NA; CDR3nt: TGCAGCGGCGGGGCCCTTTTAGATGGTGGCTACACCTTC; CDR3aa: CSGGALLDGGYTF
j_gene: TRBJ2-7; abundance: NA; v_gene: TRBV27; d_gene: NA; CDR3nt: TGTGCCAGCAGTCCGACAGCGGTCGACGAGCAGTACTTC; CDR3aa: CASSPTAVDEQYF
j_gene: TRBJ1-5; abundance: NA; v_gene: TRBV18; d_gene: NA; CDR3nt: TGTGCCAGCTCACCAAACCCTTCAGGCGGCAATCAGCCCCAGCATTTT; CDR3aa: CASSPNPSGGNQPQHF
j_gene: TRBJ2-4; abundance: NA; v_gene: TRBV15; d_gene: NA; CDR3nt: TGTGCCACCAGGAGCCTAGCCAAAAACATTCAGTACTTC; CDR3aa: CATRSLAKNIQYF
j_gene: TRBJ1-1; abundance: NA; v_gene: TRBV6-5; d_gene: TRBD1; CDR3nt: TGTGCCAGCAGTTTTCGATGGACAGGTACGAACACTGAAGCTTTCTTT; CDR3aa: CASSFRWTGTNTEAFF
j_gene: TRBJ2-7; abundance: NA; v_gene: TRBV11-2; d_gene: NA; CDR3nt: TGTGCCAGCAGCTTAGGGGTTCCTTACGAGCAGTACTTC; CDR3aa: CASSLGVPYEQYF
j_gene: TRBJ1-2; abundance: NA; v_gene: TRBV6-4; d_gene: NA; CDR3nt: TGTGCCAGCAGTGACAATTCCTATGGCTACACCTTC; CDR3aa: CASSDNSYGYTF
j_gene: TRBJ2-5; abundance: NA; v_gene: TRBV7-7; d_gene: TRBD2; CDR3nt: TGTGCCAGCAGCCCAGTAGCGGGGGGGCGAGAGACCCAGTACTTC; CDR3aa: CASSPVAGGRETQYF
j_gene: TRBJ1-6; abundance: NA; v_gene: TRBV6-5; d_gene: NA; CDR3nt: TGTGCCAGCACCGCGGGGACTTGGAATTCACCCCTCCACTTT; CDR3aa: CASTAGTWNSPLHF
j_gene: TRBJ1-2; abundance: NA; v_gene: TRBV10-1; d_gene: NA; CDR3nt: TGCGCCAGCAGTGAGGCCGACGGCCCGGATGGCTACACCTTC; CDR3aa: CASSEADGPDGYTF
j_gene: TRBJ2-1; abundance: NA; v_gene: TRBV19; d_gene: NA; CDR3nt: TGTGCCAGTAGTTTCGGGACTCCCAACAATGAGCAGTTCTTC; CDR3aa: CASSFGTPNNEQFF
j_gene: TRBJ2-4; abundance: NA; v_gene: TRBV18; d_gene: NA; CDR3nt: TGTGCCAGCTCACCACCTCGGCAGGGCGGTATTAACATTCAGTACTTC; CDR3aa: CASSPPRQGGINIQYF
j_gene: TRBJ1-5; abundance: NA; v_gene: TRBV3-1/TRBV3-2; d_gene: TRBD1; CDR3nt: TGTGCCAGCAGCCAGGGACAGGCCGCGGGTCAGCCCCAGCATTTT; CDR3aa: CASSQGQAAGQPQHF
j_gene: TRBJ1-2; abundance: NA; v_gene: TRBV28; d_gene: NA; CDR3nt: TGTGCCAGCAGTTCGGGCCGGGGCTACACCTTC; CDR3aa: CASSSGRGYTF
j_gene: TRBJ1-6; abundance: NA; v_gene: TRBV7-3; d_gene: TRBD1; CDR3nt: TGTGCCAGCAGCGCAACAGGGGGCGATAATTCACCCCTCCACTTT; CDR3aa: CASSATGGDNSPLHF
j_gene: TRBJ1-6; abundance: once; v_gene: TRBV27; d_gene: NA; CDR3nt: TGTGCCAGCCGTCCGAGCTCCTATAATTCACCCCTCCACTTT; CDR3aa: CASRPSSYNSPLHF
j_gene: TRBJ2-3; abundance: NA; v_gene: TRBV5-4; d_gene: NA; CDR3nt: TGTGCCAGCAGCTTGACCTCTAGCACAGATACGCAGTATTTT; CDR3aa: CASSLTSSTDTQYF
j_gene: TRBJ2-1; abundance: NA; v_gene: TRBV28; d_gene: NA; CDR3nt: TGTGCCAGCAATAAAATCACAGGGATCTATGAGCAGTTCTTC; CDR3aa: CASNKITGIYEQFF
j_gene: TRBJ1-2; abundance: NA; v_gene: TRBV30; d_gene: TRBD1; CDR3nt: TGTGCCTGGAGGAGGGAGACAGGGAGCTATGGCTACACCTTC; CDR3aa: CAWRRETGSYGYTF
j_gene: TRBJ2-3; abundance: NA; v_gene: TRBV7-9; d_gene: TRBD2; CDR3nt: TGTGCCAGCAGCTTGGGGCGGGGGGCAAGCACAGATACGCAGTATTTT; CDR3aa: CASSLGRGASTDTQYF
j_gene: TRBJ1-2; abundance: NA; v_gene: TRBV18; d_gene: NA; CDR3nt: TGTGCCAGCTCACCCGGACAGAGCAACTATGGCTACACCTTC; CDR3aa: CASSPGQSNYGYTF